This TCR beta chain was sequenced during a study of blood T cell repertoires in COVID-19. As for the study in general: COVID-19 samples collected from the United States, Italy and Spain covered acute and convalescent phases. The analysed material was cDNA or gDNA that came from T cells, B-cell-depleted T cells, or PBMCs.

Here immunoSEQ multiplex PCR was the method, and the copy in TCRdb shows in-frame clones only, minus some. Among about 230,000 clones listed, 83% were seen once. The CDR3 covers 15 residues. Germline V lookup: CDR1 MRHNA, CDR2 SNTAGT. V trimming: 6 bases; J trimming: 0 bases; junction bases outside the gene matches: 4. Sequencing used peripheral blood. The chain recombines TRBV6-4 with TRBJ2-3; 9 nucleotides align to TRBD2. This clonotype originated in an older man with acute or convalescent COVID-19. Here the CDR3 reads CASSLGLASTDTQYF. CDR3 DNA: TGTGCCAGCAGCCTGGGACTAGCTAGCACAGATACGCAGTATTTT.